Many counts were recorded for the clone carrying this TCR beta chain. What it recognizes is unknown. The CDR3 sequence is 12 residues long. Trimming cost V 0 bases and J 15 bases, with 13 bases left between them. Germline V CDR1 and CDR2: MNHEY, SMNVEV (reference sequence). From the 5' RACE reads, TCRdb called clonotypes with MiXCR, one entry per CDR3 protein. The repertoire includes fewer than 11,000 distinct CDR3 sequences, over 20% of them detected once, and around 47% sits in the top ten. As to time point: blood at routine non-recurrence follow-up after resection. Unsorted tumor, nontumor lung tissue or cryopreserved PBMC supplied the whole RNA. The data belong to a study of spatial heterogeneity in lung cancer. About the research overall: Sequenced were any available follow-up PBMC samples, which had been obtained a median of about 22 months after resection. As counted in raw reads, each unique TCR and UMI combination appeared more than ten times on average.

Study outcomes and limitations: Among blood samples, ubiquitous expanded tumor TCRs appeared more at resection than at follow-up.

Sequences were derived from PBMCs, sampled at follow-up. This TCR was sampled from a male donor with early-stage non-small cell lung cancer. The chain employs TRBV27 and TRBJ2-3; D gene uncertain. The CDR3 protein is CASSLSRTELYF. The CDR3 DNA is TGTGCCAGCAGTTTATCACGGACCGAGCTATATTTT.